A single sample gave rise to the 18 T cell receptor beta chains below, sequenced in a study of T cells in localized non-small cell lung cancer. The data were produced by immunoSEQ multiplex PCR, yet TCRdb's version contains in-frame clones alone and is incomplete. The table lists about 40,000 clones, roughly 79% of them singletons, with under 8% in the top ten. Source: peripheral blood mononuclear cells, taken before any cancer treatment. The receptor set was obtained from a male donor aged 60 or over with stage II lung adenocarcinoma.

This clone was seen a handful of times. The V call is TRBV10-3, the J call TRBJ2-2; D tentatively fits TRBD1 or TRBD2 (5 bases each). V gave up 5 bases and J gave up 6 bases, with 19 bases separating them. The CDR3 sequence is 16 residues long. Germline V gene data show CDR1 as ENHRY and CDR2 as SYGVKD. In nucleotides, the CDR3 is TGTGCCATCAGTCCTTTGCCTCGGGGCAGCGCCGGGGAGCTGTTTTTT. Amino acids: CAISPLPRGSAGELFF.

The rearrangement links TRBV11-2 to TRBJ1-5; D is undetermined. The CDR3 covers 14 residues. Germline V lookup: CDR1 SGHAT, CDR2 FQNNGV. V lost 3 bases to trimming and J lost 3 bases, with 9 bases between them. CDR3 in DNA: TGTGCCAGCAGCTTCAACGTGGACAATCAGCCCCAGCATTTT. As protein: CASSFNVDNQPQHF.

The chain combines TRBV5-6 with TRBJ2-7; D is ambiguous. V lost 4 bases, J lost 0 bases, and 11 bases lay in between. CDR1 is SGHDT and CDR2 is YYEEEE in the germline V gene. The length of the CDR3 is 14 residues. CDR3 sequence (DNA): TGTGCCAGCAGCAATACTTGGAGCTCCTACGAGCAGTACTTC. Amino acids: CASSNTWSSYEQYF.

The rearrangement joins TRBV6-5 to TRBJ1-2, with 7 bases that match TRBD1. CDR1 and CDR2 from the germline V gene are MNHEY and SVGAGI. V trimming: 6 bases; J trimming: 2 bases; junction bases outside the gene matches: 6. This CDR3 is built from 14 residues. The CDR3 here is CASRSGGGNYGYTF. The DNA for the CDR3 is TGTGCCAGCAGGTCAGGGGGGGGCAACTATGGCTACACCTTC.

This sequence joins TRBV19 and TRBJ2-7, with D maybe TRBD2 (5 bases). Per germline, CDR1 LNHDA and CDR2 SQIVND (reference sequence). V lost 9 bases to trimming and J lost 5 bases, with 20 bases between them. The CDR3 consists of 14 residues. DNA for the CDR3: TGTGCCAGCACTCTTACGGGGAGTCATAACGAGCAGTACTTC. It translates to CASTLTGSHNEQYF. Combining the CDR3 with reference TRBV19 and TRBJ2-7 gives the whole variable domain DGGITQSPKYLFRKEGQNVTLSCEQNLNHDAMYWYRQDPGQGLRLIYYSQIVNDFQKGDIAEGYSVSREKKESFPLTVTSAQKNPTAFYLCASTLTGSHNEQYFGPGTRLTVT.

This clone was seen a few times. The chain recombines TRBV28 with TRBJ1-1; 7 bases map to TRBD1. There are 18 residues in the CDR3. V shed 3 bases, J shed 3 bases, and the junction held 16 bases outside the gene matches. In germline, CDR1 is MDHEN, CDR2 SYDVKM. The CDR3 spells CASSFRLGRGPRDTEAFF. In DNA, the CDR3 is TGTGCCAGCAGTTTTAGGTTGGGGAGGGGGCCACGGGACACTGAAGCTTTCTTT. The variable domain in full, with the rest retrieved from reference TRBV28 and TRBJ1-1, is DVKVTQSSRYLVKRTGEKVFLECVQDMDHENMFWYRQDPGLGLRLIYFSYDVKMKEKGDIPEGYSVSREKKERFSLILESASTNQTSMYLCASSFRLGRGPRDTEAFFGQGTRLTVV.

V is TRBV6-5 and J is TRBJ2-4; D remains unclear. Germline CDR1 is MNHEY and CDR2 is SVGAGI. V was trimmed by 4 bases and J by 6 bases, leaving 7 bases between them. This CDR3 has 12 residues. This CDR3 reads CASSSSRNIQYF. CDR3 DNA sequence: TGTGCCAGCAGTTCGTCCAGAAACATTCAGTACTTC.

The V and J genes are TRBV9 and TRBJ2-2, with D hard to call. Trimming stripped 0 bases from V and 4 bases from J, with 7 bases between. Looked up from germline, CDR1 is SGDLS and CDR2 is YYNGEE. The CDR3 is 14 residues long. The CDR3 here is CASSVEQITGELFF. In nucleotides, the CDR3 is TGTGCCAGCAGCGTAGAACAGATCACCGGGGAGCTGTTTTTT.

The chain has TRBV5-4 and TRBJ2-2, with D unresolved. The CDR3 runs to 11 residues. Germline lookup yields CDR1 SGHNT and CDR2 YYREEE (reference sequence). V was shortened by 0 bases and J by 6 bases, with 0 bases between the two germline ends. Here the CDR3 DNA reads TGTGCCAGCAGCTTGGCCGGGGAGCTGTTTTTT. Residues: CASSLAGELFF.

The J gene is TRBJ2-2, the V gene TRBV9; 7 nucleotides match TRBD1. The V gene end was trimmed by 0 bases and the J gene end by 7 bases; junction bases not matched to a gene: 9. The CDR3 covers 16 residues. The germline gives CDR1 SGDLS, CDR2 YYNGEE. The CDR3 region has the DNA TGTGCCAGCAGCGTAGGGGCAGGGGGATCTATCGGGGAGCTGTTTTTT. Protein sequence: CASSVGAGGSIGELFF.

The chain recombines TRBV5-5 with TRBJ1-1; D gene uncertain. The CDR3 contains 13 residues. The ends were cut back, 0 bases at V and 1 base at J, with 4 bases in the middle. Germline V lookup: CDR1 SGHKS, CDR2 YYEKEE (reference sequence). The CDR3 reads CASSLGGNTEAFF. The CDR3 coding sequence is TGTGCCAGCAGCTTGGGAGGGAACACTGAAGCTTTCTTT.

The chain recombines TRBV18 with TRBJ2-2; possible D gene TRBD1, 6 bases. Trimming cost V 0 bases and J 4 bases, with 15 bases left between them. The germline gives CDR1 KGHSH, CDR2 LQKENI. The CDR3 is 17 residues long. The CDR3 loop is CASSPPGSQGSTGELFF. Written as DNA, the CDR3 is TGTGCCAGCTCACCACCGGGGAGCCAGGGGAGCACCGGGGAGCTGTTTTTT.

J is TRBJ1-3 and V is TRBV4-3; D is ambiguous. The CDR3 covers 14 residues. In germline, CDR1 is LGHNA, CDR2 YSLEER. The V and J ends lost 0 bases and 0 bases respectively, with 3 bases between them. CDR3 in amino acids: CASSQDYSGNTIYF. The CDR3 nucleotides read TGCGCCAGCAGCCAAGACTACTCTGGAAACACCATATATTTT.

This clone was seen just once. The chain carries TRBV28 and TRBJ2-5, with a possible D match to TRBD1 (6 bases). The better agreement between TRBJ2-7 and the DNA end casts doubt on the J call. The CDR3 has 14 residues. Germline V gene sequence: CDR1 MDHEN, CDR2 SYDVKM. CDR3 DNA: TGTGCCAGCAGTTCAGGACAGACCCCCTACGAGCAGTACTTC. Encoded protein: CASSSGQTPYEQYF.

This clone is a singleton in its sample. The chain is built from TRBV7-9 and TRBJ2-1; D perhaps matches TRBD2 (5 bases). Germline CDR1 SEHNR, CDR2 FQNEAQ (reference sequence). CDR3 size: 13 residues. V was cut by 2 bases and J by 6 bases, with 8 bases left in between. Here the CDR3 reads CASSLLGSNEQFF. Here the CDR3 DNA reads TGTGCCAGCAGCTTACTAGGGAGCAATGAGCAGTTCTTC.

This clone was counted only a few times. DNA for the CDR3: TGTGCCAGCAGTCTCAGCACTGAAGCTTTCTTT. Amino acid sequence: CASSLSTEAFF. The chain recombines TRBV28 with TRBJ1-1; D gene uncertain. Germline V gene data show CDR1 as MDHEN and CDR2 as SYDVKM. Trimming removed 5 bases from V and 4 bases from J, with 5 bases in between. CDR3 size: 11 residues.

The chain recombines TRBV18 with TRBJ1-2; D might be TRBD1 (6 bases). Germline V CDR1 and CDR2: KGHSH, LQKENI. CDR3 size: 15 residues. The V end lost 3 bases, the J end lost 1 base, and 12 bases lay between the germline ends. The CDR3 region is CASSPGQMSNYGYTF. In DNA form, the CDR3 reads TGTGCCAGCTCACCTGGACAGATGAGTAACTATGGCTACACCTTC.

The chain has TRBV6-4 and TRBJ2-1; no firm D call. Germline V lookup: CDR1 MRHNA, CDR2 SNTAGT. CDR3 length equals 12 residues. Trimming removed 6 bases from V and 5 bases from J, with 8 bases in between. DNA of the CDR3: TGTGCCAGCAGGCGGCTTCACAATGAGCAGTTCTTC. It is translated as CASRRLHNEQFF.